One sample yielded the 11 T cell receptor beta chains listed below, sequenced in a study of T-cell memory formation after mild COVID-19. Using its own MiXCR run on the 5' RACE reads, TCRdb lists one record per CDR3 protein. The sample includes fewer than 650,000 distinct CDR3 sequences, about 20% of them seen just once. Sequenced: PBMCs or a T cell subset sorted from them (not recorded which). The source of these receptors is an adult woman who had mild COVID-19 (a few samples of this study predate the infection). Cell type and time point are not known.

The rearrangement uses TRBV12-2 and TRBJ2-7. TRBV12-2 is flagged as a pseudogene. This CDR3 comprises 15 residues. CDR3 nucleotide sequence: TGTGCAAGTCGCTCCATGCCCGACGACTCCTACGAGCAGTACTTC. It encodes CASRSMPDDSYEQYF.

The chain uses TRBV20-1 and TRBJ1-5; the D gene is possibly TRBD1 (5 bases). Looked up from germline, CDR1 is DFQATT and CDR2 is SNEGSKA (reference sequence). With 4 bases removed from V and 5 bases from J, the gap between germline ends came to 15 bases. The CDR3 length is 14 residues. CDR3 DNA: TGCAGTGCTACCGGACATTCCGGTGATCAGCCCCAGCATTTT. It translates to CSATGHSGDQPQHF.

The CDR3 loop reads CASSLSGITEAFF. The DNA of the CDR3 is TGTGCCAGCAGTTTAAGTGGGATCACTGAAGCTTTCTTT. The chain is built from TRBV12-3 or TRBV12-4 and TRBJ1-1; D is unresolved. This CDR3 has 13 amino acids. V was clipped by 2 bases and J by 4 bases, with 8 bases between them.

The chain is built from TRBV4-1 and TRBJ2-2; D call uncertain. The CDR3 spans 14 residues. The V end lost 3 bases, the J end lost 1 base, and 6 bases lay between the germline ends. The germline CDR1 and CDR2 sequences are MGHRA and YSYEKL. Written as DNA, the CDR3 is TGCGCCAGCAGCCAGGTTATGAACACCGGGGAGCTGTTTTTT. It translates to CASSQVMNTGELFF.

This clonotype was seen many times. V and J are TRBV12-3 or TRBV12-4 and TRBJ2-2, with D uncertain. The CDR3 length is 15 residues. V was clipped by 2 bases and J by 1 base, with 8 bases between them. The CDR3 sequence is CASSLSVGNTGELFF. CDR3 in DNA: TGTGCCAGCAGTTTAAGCGTGGGGAACACCGGGGAGCTGTTTTTT.

J is TRBJ1-2 and V is TRBV2, with D uncertain. The CDR3 loop spans 17 amino acids. Germline loops: CDR1 SNHLY, CDR2 FYNNEI. V gave up 0 bases and J gave up 1 base, with 15 bases separating them. CDR3: CASSEAGRAPFNYGYTF. The CDR3 region has the DNA TGTGCCAGCAGTGAAGCGGGCCGCGCCCCTTTTAACTATGGCTACACCTTC.

In this sample, this clonotype turned up many times. The chain is built from TRBV5-1 and TRBJ1-1; D perhaps matches TRBD1 (5 bases). Trimming removed 5 bases from V and 4 bases from J, with 18 bases in between. CDR1 is SGHRS, CDR2 YFSETQ, per germline. The CDR3 is 15 residues long. The CDR3 sequence: CASRGEPGTATEAFF. In nucleotides, the CDR3 is TGCGCCAGCAGAGGAGAACCGGGGACGGCCACTGAAGCTTTCTTT.

Only a few counts were recorded for this clonotype. V gene TRBV7-2 combines with J gene TRBJ2-1; D not certain. Trimming removed 2 bases at V and 16 bases at J, with 15 bases between. CDR3 length equals 12 residues. The germline gives CDR1 SGHTA, CDR2 FQGNSA. CDR3 loop: CASSLIVGSGFF. The CDR3 bases are TGTGCCAGCAGCTTAATTGTGGGTAGTGGCTTCTTC.

The CDR3 DNA follows: TGTGCCAGCAGTGCTGGGCTACAGCAGTTCTTC. Amino acids: CASSAGLQQFF. The chain is built from TRBV2 and TRBJ2-1; no reliable D call. The CDR3 is 11 amino acids. Trimming stripped 4 bases from V and 11 bases from J, with 9 bases between. Germline CDR1 and CDR2: SNHLY and FYNNEI.

There are a few counts of this clonotype. This chain links TRBV5-5 with TRBJ2-6, with TRBD2 as a possible D gene (7 bases). Germline V lookup: CDR1 SGHKS, CDR2 YYEKEE (reference sequence). This CDR3 contains 19 residues. V lost 6 bases to trimming and J lost 1 base, with 23 bases between them. In DNA form, the CDR3 reads TGTGCCAGCAACGCGGAGGGGGGGCCATCGGGTTCTGGGGCCAACGTCCTGACTTTC. This translates into CASNAEGGPSGSGANVLTF.

The chain joins TRBV25-1 to TRBJ2-1; either TRBD1 or TRBD2 may supply D (5 bases each). The V end was cut by 3 bases, the J end by 7 bases, with 10 bases between. CDR1 and CDR2 (germline): MGHDK, SYGVNS. The CDR3 contains 13 residues. The CDR3 DNA reads TGTGCCAGCAGTGATTCGTGGGGGAATGAGCAGTTCTTC. Translation: CASSDSWGNEQFF.